The 15 T cell receptor beta chains below come from one sample, sequenced in a study of OX40 agonist ivuxolimab in advanced cancers. Here immunoSEQ multiplex PCR was the method, and the copy in TCRdb shows in-frame clones only, minus some. The table records about 89,000 clones, approximately 90% of them present only once. Sequencing was performed on CD4+ or CD8+ T cells sorted from blood, taken in a trial of the OX40 agonist ivuxolimab. The receptors were sampled from an adult with an advanced solid tumor such as melanoma, head and neck, liver or kidney cancer.

This clone has only one observation. DNA of the CDR3: TGTGCCAGCAGCCCGGGTGGGGGCAATGAGCAGTTCTTC. This sequence encodes CASSPGGGNEQFF. The rearrangement uses TRBV7-3 and TRBJ2-1, with D perhaps given as TRBD1 or TRBD2 (5 bases each). Germline V lookup: CDR1 SGHTA, CDR2 FQGTGA. This CDR3 spans 13 amino acids. The V end lost 5 bases, the J end lost 6 bases, and 11 bases lay between the germline ends.

Written as DNA, the CDR3 is TGTGCCAGCAGCGACCGGGACAGTTTCTCGGAGCAGTTCTTC. Translating gives CASSDRDSFSEQFF. The chain joins TRBV9 to TRBJ2-1; 7 positions match TRBD1. Germline V gives CDR1 SGDLS, CDR2 YYNGEE. V shed 3 bases and J 10 bases; nucleotides not matched to a gene: 10. The CDR3 consists of 14 residues.

Worth noting for this clone: The sample contains more than one DNA sequence encoding this CDR3. The genes are TRBV6-6 and TRBJ1-4; D is uncertain. Germline V CDR1 and CDR2: MNHNY, SVGAGI (reference sequence). There are 14 residues in the CDR3. Deletions cut 2 bases from V and 3 bases from J, with 7 bases between. In nucleotides, the CDR3 is TGTGCCAGCAGTTACGGGCAGTCTAATGAAAAACTGTTTTTT. Translating it yields CASSYGQSNEKLFF.

This clone was seen just once. The chain has TRBV7-8 and TRBJ1-2; the D is unclear. V was clipped by 0 bases and J by 4 bases, with 9 bases between them. Germline V gene data show CDR1 as SGHVS and CDR2 as FQNEAQ. The CDR3 contains 14 residues. The CDR3 DNA sequence: TGTGCCAGCAGCTTAGCGGGGTTTGGCTATGGCTACACCTTC. Its translation: CASSLAGFGYGYTF.

The chain joins TRBV28 to TRBJ1-4, with unresolved D. The CDR3 has 14 amino acids. Germline assignment: CDR1 MDHEN and CDR2 SYDVKM. V lost 6 bases and J 7 bases, leaving 15 bases between the germline ends. The CDR3 nucleotides read TGTGCCAGCAGGGCTGGGAGGGTTACTGAAAAACTGTTTTTT. Amino acids: CASRAGRVTEKLFF.

V is TRBV10-3 and J is TRBJ2-3; TRBD2 aligns across 10 bases. Per the germline V gene, CDR1 is ENHRY and CDR2 is SYGVKD. The CDR3 contains 16 residues. V was clipped by 0 bases and J by 3 bases; unmatched bases: 3. CDR3 protein: CAISESGTSVTDTQYF. The CDR3 bases are TGTGCCATCAGTGAGTCCGGGACTAGCGTAACAGATACGCAGTATTTT.

This clone was recorded only once. The rearrangement uses TRBV30 and TRBJ2-7, with D uncertain. CDR1 is GTSNPN, CDR2 SVGIG, per germline (reference sequence). The germline V and J ends were trimmed by 0 bases and 2 bases, with 8 bases remaining between them. The CDR3 length is 13 residues. The DNA for the CDR3 is TGTGCCTGGAGTGTCGGCATTCCCTACGAGCAGTACTTC. It codes for CAWSVGIPYEQYF.

This clone was detected only once. The rearrangement links TRBV28 to TRBJ2-3, with a weak D call TRBD1 (6 bases). The V gene's germline CDR1 is MDHEN and CDR2 SYDVKM. The CDR3 is made up of 14 amino acids. Trimming cost V 6 bases and J 4 bases, with 14 bases left between them. In nucleotides, the CDR3 is TGTGCCAGCAGGGGTCGGGACAACCCAGATACGCAGTATTTT. It is translated as CASRGRDNPDTQYF.

The V gene is TRBV18, the J gene TRBJ1-5; D is unclear. The CDR3 has 16 amino acids. Germline V lookup: CDR1 KGHSH, CDR2 LQKENI. Trimming took off 6 bases at V and 0 bases at J, with 15 bases between the two ends. The CDR3 coding sequence is TGTGCCAGCTCGCGAACAGAGCCGTATAGCAATCAGCCCCAGCATTTT. Its translation: CASSRTEPYSNQPQHF.

This clone has only one observation. V is TRBV6-1 and J is TRBJ1-5; D is uncertain. CDR3 length equals 15 residues. V lost 3 bases and J 7 bases, leaving 16 bases between the germline ends. Looked up from germline, CDR1 is MNHNS and CDR2 is SASEGT. DNA of the CDR3: TGTGCCAGCAGTGAGGATTCGGCCGCGGGCCAGCCCCAGCATTTT. Residues: CASSEDSAAGQPQHF.

V usage is TRBV11-2 and J usage is TRBJ2-7, with unresolved D. The germline V gene has CDR1 SGHAT and CDR2 FQNNGV. Trimming took off 5 bases at V and 1 base at J, with 9 bases between the two ends. The length of the CDR3 is 13 residues. As DNA, the CDR3 is TGTGCCAGCAGCCGCCGCGGATCCTACGAGCAGTACTTC. Translation: CASSRRGSYEQYF.

This chain links TRBV28 with TRBJ2-1; D may be TRBD2 (6 bases). This CDR3 comprises 13 residues. V shed 10 bases and J shed 1 base, with 11 bases lying between them. Germline CDR1 and CDR2: MDHEN and SYDVKM. The CDR3 is CATWDLSYNEQFF. In DNA, the CDR3 is TGTGCCACATGGGACTTATCCTACAATGAGCAGTTCTTC.

The rearrangement links TRBV9 to TRBJ2-3, with 10 nucleotides matching TRBD2. The V and J ends lost 0 bases and 1 base, in that order; junction bases with no gene match: 2. Germline-derived CDR1 and CDR2 are SGDLS and YYNGEE. There are 16 residues in the CDR3. The CDR3 reads CASSVVAGGRTDTQYF. The CDR3 coding sequence is TGTGCCAGCAGCGTAGTAGCGGGGGGCCGCACAGATACGCAGTATTTT. The full variable domain, rest sourced from reference TRBV9 and TRBJ2-3, is DSGVTQTPKHLITATGQRVTLRCSPRSGDLSVYWYQQSLDQGLQFLIQYYNGEERAKGNILERFSAQQFPDLHSELNLSSLELGDSALYFCASSVVAGGRTDTQYFGPGTRLTVL.

The sample holds a few counts of this clone. The chain uses TRBV5-1 and TRBJ1-1; D gene ambiguous. This CDR3 region has 14 residues. Per the germline V gene, CDR1 is SGHRS and CDR2 is YFSETQ. Deletions cut 1 base from V and 5 bases from J, with 12 bases between. The CDR3 protein is CASSLQQAGTEAFF. For the CDR3, the DNA is TGCGCCAGCAGCTTGCAGCAGGCTGGGACTGAAGCTTTCTTT.

V and J are TRBV18 and TRBJ2-7; D possibly matches TRBD1 or TRBD2 (5 bases each). CDR1 is KGHSH, CDR2 LQKENI, per germline. With 3 bases removed from V and 4 bases from J, the gap between germline ends came to 16 bases. The CDR3 contains 15 residues. CDR3: CASSPTSWGFYEQYF. In nucleotides, the CDR3 is TGTGCCAGCTCACCCACTTCTTGGGGGTTTTACGAGCAGTACTTC.